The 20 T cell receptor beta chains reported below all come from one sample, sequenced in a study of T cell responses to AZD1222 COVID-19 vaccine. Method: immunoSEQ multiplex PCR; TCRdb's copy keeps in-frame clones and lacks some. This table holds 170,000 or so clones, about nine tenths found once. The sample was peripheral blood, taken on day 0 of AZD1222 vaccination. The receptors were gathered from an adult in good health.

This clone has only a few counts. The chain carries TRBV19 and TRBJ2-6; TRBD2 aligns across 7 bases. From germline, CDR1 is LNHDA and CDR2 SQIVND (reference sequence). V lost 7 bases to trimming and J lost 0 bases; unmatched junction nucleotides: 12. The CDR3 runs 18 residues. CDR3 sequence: CASTKGRGYNSGANVLTF. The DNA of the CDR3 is TGTGCCAGTACCAAGGGGAGGGGATACAACTCTGGGGCCAACGTCCTGACTTTC.

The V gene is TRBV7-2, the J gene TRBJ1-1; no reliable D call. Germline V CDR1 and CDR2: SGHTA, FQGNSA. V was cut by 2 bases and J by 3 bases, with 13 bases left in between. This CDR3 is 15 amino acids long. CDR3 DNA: TGTGCCAGCAGCTTATTGGTGGCTGGGTACACTGAAGCTTTCTTT. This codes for CASSLLVAGYTEAFF.

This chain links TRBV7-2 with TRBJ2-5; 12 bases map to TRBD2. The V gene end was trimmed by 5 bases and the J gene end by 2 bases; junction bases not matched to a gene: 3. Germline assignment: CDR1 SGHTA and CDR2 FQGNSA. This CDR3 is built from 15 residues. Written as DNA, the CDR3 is TGTGCCAGCAGCAGCGGGACTAGCGGGCAAGAGACCCAGTACTTC. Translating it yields CASSSGTSGQETQYF.

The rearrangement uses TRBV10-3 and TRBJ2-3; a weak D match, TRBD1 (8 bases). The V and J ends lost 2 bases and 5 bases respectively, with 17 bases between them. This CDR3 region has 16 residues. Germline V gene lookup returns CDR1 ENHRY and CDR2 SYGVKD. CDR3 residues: CAISENRGGGGDTQYF. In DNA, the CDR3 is TGTGCCATCAGTGAGAACAGGGGGGGAGGAGGAGATACGCAGTATTTT.

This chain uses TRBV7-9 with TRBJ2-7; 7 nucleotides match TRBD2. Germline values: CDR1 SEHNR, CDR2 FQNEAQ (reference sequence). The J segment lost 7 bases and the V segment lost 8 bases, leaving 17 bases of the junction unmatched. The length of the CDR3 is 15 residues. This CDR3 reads CASQPAGDRGKEQYF. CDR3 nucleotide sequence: TGTGCCAGCCAACCGGCGGGGGACCGGGGGAAAGAGCAGTACTTC.

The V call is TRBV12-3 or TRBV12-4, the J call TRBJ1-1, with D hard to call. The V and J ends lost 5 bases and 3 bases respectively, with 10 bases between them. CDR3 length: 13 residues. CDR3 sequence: CASSVLEDTEAFF. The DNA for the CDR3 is TGTGCCAGCAGTGTACTAGAGGACACTGAAGCTTTCTTT.

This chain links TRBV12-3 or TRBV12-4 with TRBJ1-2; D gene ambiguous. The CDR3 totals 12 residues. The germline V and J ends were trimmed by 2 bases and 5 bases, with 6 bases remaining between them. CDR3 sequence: CASSLNQYGYTF. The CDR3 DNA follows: TGTGCCAGCAGTTTAAATCAGTATGGCTACACCTTC.

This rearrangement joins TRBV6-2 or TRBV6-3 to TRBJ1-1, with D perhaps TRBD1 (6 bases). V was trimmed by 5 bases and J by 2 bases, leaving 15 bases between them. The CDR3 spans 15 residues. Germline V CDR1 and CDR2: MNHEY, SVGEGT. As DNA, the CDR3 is TGTGCCAGCAGTGCCCTCCGACAGGTTAACACTGAAGCTTTCTTT. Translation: CASSALRQVNTEAFF.

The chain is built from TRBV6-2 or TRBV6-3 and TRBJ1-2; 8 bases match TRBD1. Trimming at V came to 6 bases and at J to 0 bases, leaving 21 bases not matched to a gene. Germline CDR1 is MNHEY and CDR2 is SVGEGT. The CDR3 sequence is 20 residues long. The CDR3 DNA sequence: TGTGCCAGCAGCCCGAGGGAGGACAGGGTCATTTTTGAGGCTAACTATGGCTACACCTTC. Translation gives CASSPREDRVIFEANYGYTF.

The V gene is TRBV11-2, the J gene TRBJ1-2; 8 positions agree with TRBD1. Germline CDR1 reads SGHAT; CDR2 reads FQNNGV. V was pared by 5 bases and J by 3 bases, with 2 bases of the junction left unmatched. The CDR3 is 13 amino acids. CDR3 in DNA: TGTGCCAGCAGCCCACAGGGGGACTATGGCTACACCTTC. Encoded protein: CASSPQGDYGYTF.

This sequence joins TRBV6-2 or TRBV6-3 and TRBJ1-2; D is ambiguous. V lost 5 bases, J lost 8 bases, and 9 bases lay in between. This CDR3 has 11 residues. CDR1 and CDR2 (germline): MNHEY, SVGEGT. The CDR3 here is CASSVMGGYTF. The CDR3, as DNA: TGTGCCAGCAGTGTGATGGGGGGCTACACCTTC.

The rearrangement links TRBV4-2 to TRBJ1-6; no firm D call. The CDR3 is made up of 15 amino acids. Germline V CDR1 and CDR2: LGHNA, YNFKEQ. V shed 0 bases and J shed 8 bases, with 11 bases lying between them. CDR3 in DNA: TGTGCCAGCAGCCAAGATCGGAATGGAGATTCACCCCTCCACTTT. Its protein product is CASSQDRNGDSPLHF.

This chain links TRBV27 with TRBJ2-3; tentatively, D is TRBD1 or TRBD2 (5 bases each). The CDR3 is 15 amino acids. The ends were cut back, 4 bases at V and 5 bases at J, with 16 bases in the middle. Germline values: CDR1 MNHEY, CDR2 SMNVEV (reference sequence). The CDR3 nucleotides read TGTGCCAGCAGTTCGGACTCGATGGGGGAAGATACGCAGTATTTT. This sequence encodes CASSSDSMGEDTQYF.

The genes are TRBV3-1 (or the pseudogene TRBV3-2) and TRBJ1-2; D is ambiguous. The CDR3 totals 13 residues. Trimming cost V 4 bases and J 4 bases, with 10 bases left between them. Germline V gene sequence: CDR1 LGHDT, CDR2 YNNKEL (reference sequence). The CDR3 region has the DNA TGTGCCAGCAGCCCGACGACGGGCTATGGCTACACCTTC. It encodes CASSPTTGYGYTF.

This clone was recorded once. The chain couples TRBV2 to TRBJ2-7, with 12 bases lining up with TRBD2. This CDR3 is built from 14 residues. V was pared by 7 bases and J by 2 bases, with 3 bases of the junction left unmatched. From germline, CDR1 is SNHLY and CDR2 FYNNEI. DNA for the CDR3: TGTGCCAGCAAGACTAGCGGGGGTACCTACGAGCAGTACTTC. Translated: CASKTSGGTYEQYF.

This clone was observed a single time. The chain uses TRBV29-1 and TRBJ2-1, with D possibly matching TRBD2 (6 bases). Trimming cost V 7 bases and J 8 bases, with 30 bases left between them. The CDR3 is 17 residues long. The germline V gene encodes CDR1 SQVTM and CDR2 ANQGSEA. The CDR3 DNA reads TGCAGCGGGAGGGGCCCGACCGGGACTGGTCGTTTCGATGAGCAGTTCTTC. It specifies CSGRGPTGTGRFDEQFF.

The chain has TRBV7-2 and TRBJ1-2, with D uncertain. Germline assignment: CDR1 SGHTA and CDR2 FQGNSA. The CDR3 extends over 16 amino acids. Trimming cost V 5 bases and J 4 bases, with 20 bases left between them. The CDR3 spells CASSPLRGSAGYGYTF. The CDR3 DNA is TGTGCCAGCAGCCCCTTAAGAGGCAGCGCGGGCTATGGCTACACCTTC.

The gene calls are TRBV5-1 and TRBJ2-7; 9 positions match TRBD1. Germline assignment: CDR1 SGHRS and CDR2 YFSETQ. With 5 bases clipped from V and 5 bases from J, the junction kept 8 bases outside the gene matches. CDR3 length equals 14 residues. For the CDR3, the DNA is TGCGCCAGCAGGTACGGGACAGGGTCCGACGAGCAGTACTTC. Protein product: CASRYGTGSDEQYF.

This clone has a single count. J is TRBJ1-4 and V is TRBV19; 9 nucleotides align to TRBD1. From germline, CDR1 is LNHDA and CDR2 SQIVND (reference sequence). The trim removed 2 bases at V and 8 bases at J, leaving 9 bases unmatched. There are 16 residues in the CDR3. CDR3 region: CASSIRRTGAEEKLFF. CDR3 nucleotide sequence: TGTGCCAGTAGTATACGCAGGACAGGGGCAGAGGAAAAACTGTTTTTT.

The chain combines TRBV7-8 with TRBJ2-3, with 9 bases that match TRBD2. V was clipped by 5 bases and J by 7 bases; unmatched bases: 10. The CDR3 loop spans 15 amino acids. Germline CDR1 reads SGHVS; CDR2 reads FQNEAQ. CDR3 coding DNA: TGTGCCAGCAGCCCGACTAGCGGTTCTAGTTATACGCAGTATTTT. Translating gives CASSPTSGSSYTQYF.